These T cell receptor beta chains were read from a single sample in a study of blood T cell repertoires in COVID-19. Profiled with immunoSEQ multiplex PCR; TCRdb holds only in-frame clones, not every one. The table includes approximately 250,000 clones, 91% detected once. The sequenced sample was PBMCs or T cells enriched from blood (not recorded which). The receptor set was obtained from a man aged 35 to 55 who had been exposed to COVID-19. Both conserved end residues are part of each CDR3. A D gene is named only where the DNA matches it firmly. Only some rows state a clone size, as once, few, many or a class for expanded clones.

>TRBV7-3|once|.|TRBJ2-5
TGTGCCAGCAGCCCGACTGGGTCGAAAGGAGAGACCCAGTACTTC
CASSPTGSKGETQYF
>TRBV28|.|.|TRBJ2-1
TGTGCCAGCAGTTCCTTAGTTGGTGAGCAGTTCTTC
CASSSLVGEQFF
>TRBV9|.|TRBD2|TRBJ2-1
TGTGCCAGCAGCGTAGTTGGTTTAGCGGGACCAAATGAGCAGTTCTTC
CASSVVGLAGPNEQFF
>TRBV30|.|TRBD1|TRBJ1-6
TGTGCCTGGATCGGGACAGAAGAACCGTATTATTCACCCCTCCACTTT
CAWIGTEEPYYSPLHF
>TRBV30|.|.|TRBJ1-2
TGTGCCTGGCACCGGGGAGTTACATTTAACTATGGCTACACCTTC
CAWHRGVTFNYGYTF
>TRBV28|.|TRBD1|TRBJ2-7
TGTGCCAGCAGTTTAACAGGGGGTACCTACGAGCAGTACTTC
CASSLTGGTYEQYF
>TRBV28|once|.|TRBJ1-1
TGTGCCGCACATTTTAACACTGAAGCTTTCTTT
CAAHFNTEAFF
>TRBV12-3/TRBV12-4|.|.|TRBJ2-1
TGTGCCAGCAATAATGAGGGCCGGAATGAGCAGTTCTTC
CASNNEGRNEQFF
>TRBV5-4|.|TRBD1|TRBJ2-7
TGTGCCAGCAGCTATACAGGGGCCTCTAGAGAGCAGTACTTC
CASSYTGASREQYF
>TRBV19|.|.|TRBJ1-2
TGTGCCAGTAGTATAGGGGCCAGAATTCCCATCTATGGCTACACCTTC
CASSIGARIPIYGYTF
>TRBV7-9|.|TRBD2|TRBJ2-1
TGTGCCAGCAGCCTCGGGACTAGTCAACAAGATGAGCAGTTCTTC
CASSLGTSQQDEQFF
>TRBV9|.|TRBD1|TRBJ2-1
TGTGCCAGCAGCCTGCAGGGGGCGCGGGATGAGCAGTTCTTC
CASSLQGARDEQFF
>TRBV12-3/TRBV12-4|.|.|TRBJ1-2
TGTGCCAGCAGGGGGGCCAGGCACTATGGCTACACCTTC
CASRGARHYGYTF
>TRBV7-3|.|TRBD2|TRBJ2-2
TGTGCCAGCAGCCAGGGGACTAGCGGGAACACCGGGGAGCTGTTTTTT
CASSQGTSGNTGELFF
>TRBV9|few|TRBD2|TRBJ2-7
TGTGCCAGCACCCCCGGTAGCGGGAGTATCCACGAGCAGTACTTC
CASTPGSGSIHEQYF
>TRBV6-5|.|.|TRBJ1-1
TGTGCCAGCAGTTACTCTGGGGGGGGGAACACTGAAGCTTTCTTT
CASSYSGGGNTEAFF
>TRBV10-3|.|.|TRBJ1-2
TGTGCCATCAGTGAGGTTATCTTTTCGCAGGAATCACATGGCTACACCTTC
CAISEVIFSQESHGYTF
>TRBV30|.|.|TRBJ1-1
TGTGCCTGGATAAGACAGACGAACACTGAAGCTTTCTTT
CAWIRQTNTEAFF